A selection of T cell receptor beta chains follows, all from one sample in a study of T cells in tumors after PD-1 blockade. The data were produced by immunoSEQ multiplex PCR, yet TCRdb's version contains in-frame clones alone and is incomplete. The sample lists almost 35,000 clones; 73% were seen once. The source material was PBMCs, sampled after anti-PD-1 treatment. The receptors derive from a human donor with basal cell carcinoma. Each CDR3 is given with its conserved first and last residue. Each record gives: CDR3 DNA, CDR3 protein, V gene, J gene, clone size, D gene. D genes are given only for firm matches. A row's size may be missing; if present it is once, few, many or a size class.

CDR3nt: TGCGCCAGCAGCCCACTATCTAGCGGCGGGAGGGCCGTGTACGAGCAGTACTTC
CDR3aa: CASSPLSSGGRAVYEQYF
v_gene: TRBV4-1
j_gene: TRBJ2-7
abundance: medium-sized
d_gene: TRBD2

CDR3nt: TGTGCCAGCAGCTTAGCGGGAATAAACTCCGGGGAGCTGTTTTTT
CDR3aa: CASSLAGINSGELFF
v_gene: TRBV3-1/TRBV3-2
j_gene: TRBJ2-2
abundance: .
d_gene: TRBD2

CDR3nt: TGTGCCAGCAGCCCGGACTCGCGGGGCCTCCTGAGGAATGAGCAGTTCTTC
CDR3aa: CASSPDSRGLLRNEQFF
v_gene: TRBV5-6
j_gene: TRBJ2-1
abundance: .
d_gene: .

CDR3nt: TGTGCCAGCAGCCAGGGGGTGGGGCGGGACACTGAAGCTTTCTTT
CDR3aa: CASSQGVGRDTEAFF
v_gene: TRBV5-8
j_gene: TRBJ1-1
abundance: .
d_gene: TRBD1

CDR3nt: TGTGCCAGCAGGGGGACAGGGGGCAACTATGGCTACACCTTC
CDR3aa: CASRGTGGNYGYTF
v_gene: TRBV28
j_gene: TRBJ1-2
abundance: .
d_gene: TRBD1

CDR3nt: TGTGCCAGCAGGGCACGAGGGGGTGAGCAGTTCTTC
CDR3aa: CASRARGGEQFF
v_gene: TRBV6-5
j_gene: TRBJ2-1
abundance: .
d_gene: .

CDR3nt: TGTGCCAGCCTCCCGGCTAGCGGACGCACAGATACGCAGTATTTT
CDR3aa: CASLPASGRTDTQYF
v_gene: TRBV28
j_gene: TRBJ2-3
abundance: .
d_gene: TRBD2

CDR3nt: TGTGCCAGCAGCTTGGGGGGGACAGGGGTTAACATTCAGTACTTC
CDR3aa: CASSLGGTGVNIQYF
v_gene: TRBV7-2
j_gene: TRBJ2-4
abundance: .
d_gene: TRBD1

CDR3nt: TGTGCCAGCTTGGGACAGACCACCGGGGAGCTGTTTTTT
CDR3aa: CASLGQTTGELFF
v_gene: TRBV18
j_gene: TRBJ2-2
abundance: .
d_gene: TRBD1

CDR3nt: TGTGCCAGCAGCCAGGGACTAGCGGGGAGCACAGATACGCAGTATTTT
CDR3aa: CASSQGLAGSTDTQYF
v_gene: TRBV7-9
j_gene: TRBJ2-3
abundance: .
d_gene: TRBD2

CDR3nt: TGTGCCAGCAGCGCCTACAGGGATAATCAGCCCCAGCATTTT
CDR3aa: CASSAYRDNQPQHF
v_gene: TRBV5-8
j_gene: TRBJ1-5
abundance: .
d_gene: .

CDR3nt: TGTGCCAGCAGCTTAGATCGACTAGCGGGAGTTGGAGGAGAGACCCAGTACTTC
CDR3aa: CASSLDRLAGVGGETQYF
v_gene: TRBV7-9
j_gene: TRBJ2-5
abundance: many
d_gene: TRBD2

CDR3nt: TGTGCCAGCAGCGTAGAGGAGTTTCTAGGGTATTATGGCTACACCTTC
CDR3aa: CASSVEEFLGYYGYTF
v_gene: TRBV9
j_gene: TRBJ1-2
abundance: .
d_gene: .

CDR3nt: TGTGCTAGTGGTACCGGGCTTCATAATGAAAAACTGTTTTTT
CDR3aa: CASGTGLHNEKLFF
v_gene: TRBV12-5
j_gene: TRBJ1-4
abundance: .
d_gene: .

CDR3nt: TGCGCCAGCAGCTTGGGTTCCTCCACAGATACGCAGTATTTT
CDR3aa: CASSLGSSTDTQYF
v_gene: TRBV5-1
j_gene: TRBJ2-3
abundance: .
d_gene: .

CDR3nt: TGTGCCAGCAGTCCCCTAGGGGACAGGCTGAACACTGAAGCTTTCTTT
CDR3aa: CASSPLGDRLNTEAFF
v_gene: TRBV6-2/TRBV6-3
j_gene: TRBJ1-1
abundance: once
d_gene: TRBD1

CDR3nt: TGTGCCAGCAGTCCTATCGGACCTGGGGAGACCCAGTACTTC
CDR3aa: CASSPIGPGETQYF
v_gene: TRBV28
j_gene: TRBJ2-5
abundance: .
d_gene: .

CDR3nt: TGTGCCAGCAGCGGGACAGCCTTCACTGGCTACACCTTC
CDR3aa: CASSGTAFTGYTF
v_gene: TRBV2
j_gene: TRBJ1-2
abundance: once
d_gene: TRBD1

CDR3nt: TGTGCCAGTAGTGCCGGTTTAGCGGGAGCCCCTTACGAGCAGTACTTC
CDR3aa: CASSAGLAGAPYEQYF
v_gene: TRBV19
j_gene: TRBJ2-7
abundance: few
d_gene: TRBD2

CDR3nt: TGTGCCAGCAGCTTATCAGCGGGAGGCAATGAGCAGTTCTTC
CDR3aa: CASSLSAGGNEQFF
v_gene: TRBV7-2
j_gene: TRBJ2-1
abundance: .
d_gene: TRBD2

CDR3nt: TGTGCCAGCAGCTTATGGACAGGAGAGAACACCGGGGAGCTGTTTTTT
CDR3aa: CASSLWTGENTGELFF
v_gene: TRBV5-8
j_gene: TRBJ2-2
abundance: .
d_gene: TRBD1

CDR3nt: TGCGCCAGCAGCTTGGAAGGGACAGGGGGCTGGGATTCACCCCTCCACTTT
CDR3aa: CASSLEGTGGWDSPLHF
v_gene: TRBV5-1
j_gene: TRBJ1-6
abundance: .
d_gene: TRBD1

CDR3nt: TGTGCCACCAGCGAACAGCAAGAGACCCAGTACTTC
CDR3aa: CATSEQQETQYF
v_gene: TRBV15
j_gene: TRBJ2-5
abundance: .
d_gene: .

CDR3nt: TGTGCCAGCAGACCTAGGACAGGGGACCTCTATGGCTACACCTTC
CDR3aa: CASRPRTGDLYGYTF
v_gene: TRBV5-6
j_gene: TRBJ1-2
abundance: .
d_gene: TRBD1

CDR3nt: TGTGCCAGTAGTTCTCGGGGGAACACTGAAGCTTTCTTT
CDR3aa: CASSSRGNTEAFF
v_gene: TRBV19
j_gene: TRBJ1-1
abundance: few
d_gene: .

CDR3nt: TGTGCCAGCAGCTTGAGGGGGGGTTACGGCTACACCTTC
CDR3aa: CASSLRGGYGYTF
v_gene: TRBV5-4
j_gene: TRBJ1-2
abundance: .
d_gene: .

CDR3nt: TGTGCCAGCAAAAACCCGGGACAGTACTATGGCTACACCTTC
CDR3aa: CASKNPGQYYGYTF
v_gene: TRBV28
j_gene: TRBJ1-2
abundance: once
d_gene: TRBD1

CDR3nt: TGCGCCAGCAGCCAGGGGACTTTCGGGGGGGCCGGGGCAGATACGCAGTATTTT
CDR3aa: CASSQGTFGGAGADTQYF
v_gene: TRBV4-3
j_gene: TRBJ2-3
abundance: .
d_gene: TRBD2

CDR3nt: TGTGCCAGCAGCTTTCAGGGGACAGCCTCTGGAAACACCATATATTTT
CDR3aa: CASSFQGTASGNTIYF
v_gene: TRBV5-5
j_gene: TRBJ1-3
abundance: .
d_gene: TRBD1

CDR3nt: TGTGCCAGCAGCCAGAGGCAGGGCACAGATACGCAGTATTTT
CDR3aa: CASSQRQGTDTQYF
v_gene: TRBV7-9
j_gene: TRBJ2-3
abundance: .
d_gene: .

CDR3nt: TGCGCCAGCAGCCAAGGCCCAGGGGCAGGAAATTCACCCCTCCACTTT
CDR3aa: CASSQGPGAGNSPLHF
v_gene: TRBV4-3
j_gene: TRBJ1-6
abundance: .
d_gene: .

CDR3nt: TGTGCCAGCAGCTTAGGGTTTAACAGGGGGCGTGACACTGAAGCTTTCTTT
CDR3aa: CASSLGFNRGRDTEAFF
v_gene: TRBV7-2
j_gene: TRBJ1-1
abundance: .
d_gene: TRBD1

CDR3nt: TGTGCCAGCAGAACGGCCACATACAATGGGGGCGCTACCCAGCCCCAGCATTTT
CDR3aa: CASRTATYNGGATQPQHF
v_gene: TRBV28
j_gene: TRBJ1-5
abundance: .
d_gene: .

CDR3nt: TGTGCCAGCAGTCCATTGGACAGTCTAGAGACCCAGTACTTC
CDR3aa: CASSPLDSLETQYF
v_gene: TRBV27
j_gene: TRBJ2-5
abundance: .
d_gene: .

CDR3nt: TGTGCCAGCAGCTTGGACCCCGACTCTGGGGCCAACGTCCTGACTTTC
CDR3aa: CASSLDPDSGANVLTF
v_gene: TRBV5-5
j_gene: TRBJ2-6
abundance: .
d_gene: .

CDR3nt: TGTGCCAGCAGTTATGACTCTCGGGGAGGTGAAGCTTTCTTT
CDR3aa: CASSYDSRGGEAFF
v_gene: TRBV6-6
j_gene: TRBJ1-1
abundance: .
d_gene: .

CDR3nt: TGCGCCAGCAGCTTGGATGTGAACACTGAAGCTTTCTTT
CDR3aa: CASSLDVNTEAFF
v_gene: TRBV5-1
j_gene: TRBJ1-1
abundance: .
d_gene: .

CDR3nt: TGTGCCAGCAGCTCAGGACAGGTGGACATTCAGTACTTC
CDR3aa: CASSSGQVDIQYF
v_gene: TRBV7-9
j_gene: TRBJ2-4
abundance: .
d_gene: TRBD1

CDR3nt: TGTGCCAGCAGCTCCCGGGACGGGGAACGGGAAGCTTTCTTT
CDR3aa: CASSSRDGEREAFF
v_gene: TRBV9
j_gene: TRBJ1-1
abundance: .
d_gene: .

CDR3nt: TGTGCCTGGAGTACGGGGGCCCATCAGCCCCAGCATTTT
CDR3aa: CAWSTGAHQPQHF
v_gene: TRBV30
j_gene: TRBJ1-5
abundance: .
d_gene: .

CDR3nt: TGTGCCAGTAACAGAGGAACTGAAGCTTTCTTT
CDR3aa: CASNRGTEAFF
v_gene: TRBV19
j_gene: TRBJ1-1
abundance: .
d_gene: .

CDR3nt: TGTGCCAGCAGGGTCGGAAACACCATATATTTT
CDR3aa: CASRVGNTIYF
v_gene: TRBV19
j_gene: TRBJ1-3
abundance: many
d_gene: .

CDR3nt: TGTGCCAGCAGTTTTACGAGCTGGGTCGAAAACATTCAGTACTTC
CDR3aa: CASSFTSWVENIQYF
v_gene: TRBV28
j_gene: TRBJ2-4
abundance: .
d_gene: .

CDR3nt: TGTGCCACCACCAAGACGACAGGGTTAGGTGGCGAGCAGTACTTC
CDR3aa: CATTKTTGLGGEQYF
v_gene: TRBV15
j_gene: TRBJ2-7
abundance: .
d_gene: TRBD1

CDR3nt: TGTGCCAGCAGCTTAGGAGGCAGGGGGCTGGCTAGCGGATCCGGGGAGCTGTTTTTT
CDR3aa: CASSLGGRGLASGSGELFF
v_gene: TRBV11-2
j_gene: TRBJ2-2
abundance: .
d_gene: .

CDR3nt: TGTGCCAGCAGCGGAGCCCGGGAGAGCTCTGGGGCCAACGTCCTGACTTTC
CDR3aa: CASSGARESSGANVLTF
v_gene: TRBV7-9
j_gene: TRBJ2-6
abundance: .
d_gene: .